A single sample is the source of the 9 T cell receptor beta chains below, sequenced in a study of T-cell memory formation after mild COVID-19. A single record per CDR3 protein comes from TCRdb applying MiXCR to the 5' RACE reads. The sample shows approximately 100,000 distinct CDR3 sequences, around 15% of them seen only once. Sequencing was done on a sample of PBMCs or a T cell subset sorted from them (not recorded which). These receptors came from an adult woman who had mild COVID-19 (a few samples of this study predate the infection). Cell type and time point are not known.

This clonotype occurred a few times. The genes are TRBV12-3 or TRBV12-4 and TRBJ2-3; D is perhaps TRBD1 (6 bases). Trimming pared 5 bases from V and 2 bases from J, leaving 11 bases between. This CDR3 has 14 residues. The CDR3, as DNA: TGTGCCAGCAGTCCAACAGGGCCCACAGATACGCAGTATTTT. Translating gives CASSPTGPTDTQYF.

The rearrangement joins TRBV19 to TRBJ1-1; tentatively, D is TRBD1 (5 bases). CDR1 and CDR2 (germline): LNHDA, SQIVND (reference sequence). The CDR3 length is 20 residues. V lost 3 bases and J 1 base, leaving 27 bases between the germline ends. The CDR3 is CASSIGTPKRILIRNTEAFF. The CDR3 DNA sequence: TGTGCCAGTAGTATTGGGACCCCTAAACGTATATTAATAAGGAACACTGAAGCTTTCTTT.

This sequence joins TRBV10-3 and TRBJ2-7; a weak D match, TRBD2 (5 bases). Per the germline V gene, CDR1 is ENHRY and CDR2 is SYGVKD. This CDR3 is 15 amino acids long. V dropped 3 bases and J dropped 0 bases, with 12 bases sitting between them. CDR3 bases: TGTGCCATCAGTGACCCCGCGGGTAGCTCCTACGAGCAGTACTTC. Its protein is CAISDPAGSSYEQYF.

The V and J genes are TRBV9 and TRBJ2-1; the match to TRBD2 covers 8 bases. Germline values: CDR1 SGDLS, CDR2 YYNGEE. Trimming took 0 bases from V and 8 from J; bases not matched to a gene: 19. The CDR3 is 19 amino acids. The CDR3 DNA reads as TGTGCCAGCAGCGTAGCTGTGTTAAGCGGGGGAGAAGGCTGGGATGAGCAGTTCTTC. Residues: CASSVAVLSGGEGWDEQFF.

The CDR3 region is CASSQDSSYNEQFF. The CDR3 DNA follows: TGTGCCAGCAGCCAGGACAGTTCCTACAATGAGCAGTTCTTC. This chain uses TRBV7-3 with TRBJ2-1; weak D call: TRBD1 (6 bases). In germline, CDR1 is SGHTA, CDR2 FQGTGA. CDR3 length: 14 residues. V was trimmed by 5 bases and J by 1 base, leaving 9 bases between them.

CDR3 protein: CATSDRADEQFF. The CDR3 bases are TGTGCCACCAGTGACAGGGCGGATGAGCAGTTCTTC. This chain links TRBV24-1 with TRBJ2-1; D perhaps matches TRBD1 (5 bases). The CDR3 runs to 12 residues. Germline V CDR1 and CDR2: KGHDR, SFDVKD. Trimming took 4 bases from V and 8 from J, leaving 8 bases between them.

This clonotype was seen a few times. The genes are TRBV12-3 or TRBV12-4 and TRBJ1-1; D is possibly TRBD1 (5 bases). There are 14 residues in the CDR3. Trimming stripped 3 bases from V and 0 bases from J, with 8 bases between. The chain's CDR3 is CASSFAGLNTEAFF. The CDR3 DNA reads TGTGCCAGCAGTTTTGCAGGGTTGAACACTGAAGCTTTCTTT.

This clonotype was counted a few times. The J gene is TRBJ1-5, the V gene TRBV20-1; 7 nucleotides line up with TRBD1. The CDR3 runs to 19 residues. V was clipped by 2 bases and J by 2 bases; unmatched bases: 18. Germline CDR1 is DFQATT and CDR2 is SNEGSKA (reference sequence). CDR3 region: CSARKGRDSFDGGNQPQHF. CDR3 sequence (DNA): TGCAGTGCTAGAAAGGGCAGGGACAGCTTTGACGGGGGCAATCAGCCCCAGCATTTT.

The CDR3 sequence: CASRPPGPSTDTQYF. The CDR3 coding sequence is TGTGCCAGCAGACCCCCCGGGCCTAGCACAGATACGCAGTATTTT. This chain connects TRBV12-3 or TRBV12-4 to TRBJ2-3; no definite D call. CDR3 size: 15 residues. Trimming removed 6 bases from V and 0 bases from J, with 13 bases in between.